Listed below are T cell receptor beta chains from one sample, sequenced in a study of T-cell memory formation after mild COVID-19. From the 5' RACE reads, TCRdb called clonotypes with MiXCR, one entry per CDR3 protein. The repertoire holds approximately 500,000 distinct CDR3 sequences, around a quarter seen once, with under 15% in the top ten. The sequenced sample was PBMCs or a T cell subset sorted from them (not recorded which). The receptors were sampled from an adult woman who had mild COVID-19 (a few samples of this study predate the infection). Cell type and time point are not known. Each CDR3 is given with its conserved first and last residue. Clone size is given for some rows only: seen once, a few or many times, or a class if the clone is expanded.

V gene,J gene,clone size,CDR3 protein
TRBV5-1,TRBJ2-2,NA,CASRVDTGQTGELFF
TRBV7-9,TRBJ2-7,NA,CASSLGGWEGLEQYF
TRBV7-6,TRBJ2-7,NA,CASSSPSGGGTAYEQYF
TRBV10-2,TRBJ2-3,NA,CASSSGDGDTQYF
TRBV7-9,TRBJ2-7,many,CASSSEVRDGYYEQYF
TRBV12-3/TRBV12-4,TRBJ2-4,NA,CASTLTGDQNIQYF
TRBV6-1,TRBJ1-1,NA,CASSEAHYVGQGGSTEAFF
TRBV20-1,TRBJ2-7,NA,CSARRTGLTSYEQYF
TRBV6-6,TRBJ2-3,NA,CASSSGDRGRTDTQYF
TRBV12-3/TRBV12-4,TRBJ2-7,few,CASRQGHYEQYF
TRBV6-4,TRBJ2-2,NA,CASSDSFGELFF
TRBV7-2,TRBJ2-1,few,CASSPGTILQGEQFF
TRBV4-3,TRBJ2-1,NA,CASSQDGTSGRRNEQFF
TRBV20-1,TRBJ2-3,NA,CSALRTSRGPDTQYF
TRBV29-1,TRBJ1-5,NA,CSVATGYYQPQHF
TRBV5-4,TRBJ2-7,NA,CASSPQSLDEQYF
TRBV12-3/TRBV12-4,TRBJ1-5,few,CASSRDRSNQPQHF
TRBV5-1,TRBJ2-1,NA,CASSLAPGGRGSYNEQFF
TRBV4-1,TRBJ1-6,NA,CASSQQGGPLHF
TRBV6-1,TRBJ2-1,few,CASSEWGGPYNEQFF
TRBV4-2,TRBJ2-4,few,CASSQEVWVLAGDLAKNIQYF
TRBV9,TRBJ2-1,NA,CASSVGEGYNEQFF
TRBV4-1,TRBJ2-5,NA,CASSPGTGKETQYF
TRBV6-5,TRBJ2-5,NA,CASSYSYGRPIRETQYF
TRBV24-1,TRBJ1-1,NA,CATSGSGVTDSTEAFF
TRBV7-9,TRBJ1-2,few,CASSHRDNPDGYTF
TRBV6-6,TRBJ1-1,few,CASSVDKYTEAFF
TRBV7-4,TRBJ2-4,once,CASSLTILAKNIQYF
TRBV7-9,TRBJ2-1,NA,CASSLVGVGDEQFF
TRBV5-1,TRBJ2-7,few,CASSSRDRGDEQYF
TRBV2,TRBJ1-5,NA,CASSEARVYSNQPQHF
TRBV29-1,TRBJ1-1,NA,CSVVRSEGFTEAFF
TRBV7-2,TRBJ2-1,few,CASSPPRGWSSYNEQFF